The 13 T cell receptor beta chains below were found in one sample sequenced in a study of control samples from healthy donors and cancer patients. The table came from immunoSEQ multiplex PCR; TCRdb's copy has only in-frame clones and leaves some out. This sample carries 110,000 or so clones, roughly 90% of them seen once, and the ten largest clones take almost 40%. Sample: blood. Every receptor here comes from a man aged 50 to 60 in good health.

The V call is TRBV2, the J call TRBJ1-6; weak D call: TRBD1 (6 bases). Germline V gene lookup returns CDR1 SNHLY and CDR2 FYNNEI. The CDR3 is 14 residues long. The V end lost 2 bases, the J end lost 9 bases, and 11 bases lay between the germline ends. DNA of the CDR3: TGTGCCAGCAGTGAACGGGGGCTCGGTTCACCCCTCCACTTT. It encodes CASSERGLGSPLHF.

CDR3 residues: CASSYGGAGANVLTF. The CDR3, as DNA: TGTGCCAGCAGTTACGGAGGGGCTGGGGCCAACGTCCTGACTTTC. The V call is TRBV6-2 or TRBV6-3, the J call TRBJ2-6, with D perhaps matching TRBD2 (6 bases). CDR3 length: 15 amino acids. Looked up from germline, CDR1 is MNHEY and CDR2 is SVGEGT. V was pared by 2 bases and J by 2 bases, with 7 bases between.

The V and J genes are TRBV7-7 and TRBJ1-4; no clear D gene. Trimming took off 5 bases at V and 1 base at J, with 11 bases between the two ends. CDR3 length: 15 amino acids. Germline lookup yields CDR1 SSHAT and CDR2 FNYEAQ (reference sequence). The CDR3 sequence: CASSPGLGTNEKLFF. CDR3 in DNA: TGTGCCAGCAGCCCCGGTCTGGGAACTAATGAAAAACTGTTTTTT.

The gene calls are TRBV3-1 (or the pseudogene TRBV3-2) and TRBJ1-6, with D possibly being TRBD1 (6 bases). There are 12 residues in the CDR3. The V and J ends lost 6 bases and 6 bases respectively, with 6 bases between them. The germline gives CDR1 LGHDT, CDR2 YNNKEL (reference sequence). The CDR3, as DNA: TGTGCCAGCAGGGACAGTAATTCACCCCTCCACTTT. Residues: CASRDSNSPLHF.

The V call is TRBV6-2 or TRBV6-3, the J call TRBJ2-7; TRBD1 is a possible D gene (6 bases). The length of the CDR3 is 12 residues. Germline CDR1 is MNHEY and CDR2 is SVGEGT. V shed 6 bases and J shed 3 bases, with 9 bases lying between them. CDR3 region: CASSAQGYEQYF. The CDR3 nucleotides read TGTGCCAGCAGCGCACAGGGCTACGAGCAGTACTTC.

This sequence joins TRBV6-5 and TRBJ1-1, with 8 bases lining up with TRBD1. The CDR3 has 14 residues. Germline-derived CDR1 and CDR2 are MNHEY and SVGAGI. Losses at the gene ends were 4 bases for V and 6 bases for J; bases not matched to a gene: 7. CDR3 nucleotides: TGTGCCAGCAGTTTTTTACAGGGGGTTTCTGAAGCTTTCTTT. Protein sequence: CASSFLQGVSEAFF.

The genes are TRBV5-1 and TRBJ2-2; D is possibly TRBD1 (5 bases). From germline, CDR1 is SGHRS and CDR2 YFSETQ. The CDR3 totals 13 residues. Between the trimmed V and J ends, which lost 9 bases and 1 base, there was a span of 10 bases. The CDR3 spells CATTTGNTGELFF. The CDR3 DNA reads TGCGCCACCACAACAGGGAACACCGGGGAGCTGTTTTTT. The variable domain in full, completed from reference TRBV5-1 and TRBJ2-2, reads KAGVTQTPRYLIKTRGQQVTLSCSPISGHRSVSWYQQTPGQGLQFLFEYFSETQRNKGNFPGRFSGRQFSNSRSEMNVSTLELGDSALYLCATTTGNTGELFFGEGSRLTVL.

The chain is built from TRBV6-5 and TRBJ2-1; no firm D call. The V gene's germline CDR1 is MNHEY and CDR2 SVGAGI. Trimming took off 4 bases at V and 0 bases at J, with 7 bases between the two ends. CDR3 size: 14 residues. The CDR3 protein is CASSWRSSYNEQFF. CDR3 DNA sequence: TGTGCCAGCAGTTGGCGGAGCTCCTACAATGAGCAGTTCTTC.

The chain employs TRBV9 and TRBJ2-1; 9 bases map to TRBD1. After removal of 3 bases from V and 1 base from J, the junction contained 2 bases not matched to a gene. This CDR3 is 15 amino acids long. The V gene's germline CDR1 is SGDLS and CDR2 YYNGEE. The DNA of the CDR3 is TGTGCCAGCAGCGCCGACAGGGGGTCCTACAATGAGCAGTTCTTC. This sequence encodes CASSADRGSYNEQFF.

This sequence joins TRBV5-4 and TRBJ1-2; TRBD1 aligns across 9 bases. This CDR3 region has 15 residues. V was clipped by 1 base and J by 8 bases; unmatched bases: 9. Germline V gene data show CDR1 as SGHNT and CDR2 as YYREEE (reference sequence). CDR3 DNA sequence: TGTGCCAGCAGCTTGAGGGACAGGGACGTCCAAGGCTACACCTTC. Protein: CASSLRDRDVQGYTF. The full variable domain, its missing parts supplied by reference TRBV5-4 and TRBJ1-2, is ETGVTQSPTHLIKTRGQQVTLRCSSQSGHNTVSWYQQALGQGPQFIFQYYREEENGRGNFPPRFSGLQFPNYSSELNVNALELDDSALYLCASSLRDRDVQGYTFGSGTRLTVV.

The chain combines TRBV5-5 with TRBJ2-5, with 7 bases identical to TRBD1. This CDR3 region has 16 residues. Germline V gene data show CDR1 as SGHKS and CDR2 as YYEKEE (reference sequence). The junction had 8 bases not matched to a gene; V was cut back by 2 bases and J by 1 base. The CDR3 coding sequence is TGTGCCAGCAGCTTTGGACACAGGGGAGCCCAAGAGACCCAGTACTTC. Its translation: CASSFGHRGAQETQYF.

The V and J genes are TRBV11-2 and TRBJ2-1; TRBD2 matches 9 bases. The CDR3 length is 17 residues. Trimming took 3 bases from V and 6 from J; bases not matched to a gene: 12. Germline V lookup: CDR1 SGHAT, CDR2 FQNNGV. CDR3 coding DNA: TGTGCCAGCAGCTTGCTCCCGACCGGCGGGGGGGGCAATGAGCAGTTCTTC. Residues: CASSLLPTGGGGNEQFF.

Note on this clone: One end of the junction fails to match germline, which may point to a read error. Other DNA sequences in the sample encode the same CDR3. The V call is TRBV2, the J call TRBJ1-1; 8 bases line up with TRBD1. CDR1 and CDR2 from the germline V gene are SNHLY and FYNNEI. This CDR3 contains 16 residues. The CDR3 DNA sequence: TGTGCCAGCAGACATGGACAGGGCAACGTGAATACTGAAGCTTTCTTT. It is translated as CASRHGQGNVNTEAFF. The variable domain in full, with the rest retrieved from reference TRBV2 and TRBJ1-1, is EPEVTQTPSHQVTQMGQEVILRCVPISNHLYFYWYRQILGQKVEFLVSFYNNEISEKSEIFDDQFSVERPDGSNFTLKIRSTKLEDSAMYFCASRHGQGNVNTEAFFGQGTRLTVV.